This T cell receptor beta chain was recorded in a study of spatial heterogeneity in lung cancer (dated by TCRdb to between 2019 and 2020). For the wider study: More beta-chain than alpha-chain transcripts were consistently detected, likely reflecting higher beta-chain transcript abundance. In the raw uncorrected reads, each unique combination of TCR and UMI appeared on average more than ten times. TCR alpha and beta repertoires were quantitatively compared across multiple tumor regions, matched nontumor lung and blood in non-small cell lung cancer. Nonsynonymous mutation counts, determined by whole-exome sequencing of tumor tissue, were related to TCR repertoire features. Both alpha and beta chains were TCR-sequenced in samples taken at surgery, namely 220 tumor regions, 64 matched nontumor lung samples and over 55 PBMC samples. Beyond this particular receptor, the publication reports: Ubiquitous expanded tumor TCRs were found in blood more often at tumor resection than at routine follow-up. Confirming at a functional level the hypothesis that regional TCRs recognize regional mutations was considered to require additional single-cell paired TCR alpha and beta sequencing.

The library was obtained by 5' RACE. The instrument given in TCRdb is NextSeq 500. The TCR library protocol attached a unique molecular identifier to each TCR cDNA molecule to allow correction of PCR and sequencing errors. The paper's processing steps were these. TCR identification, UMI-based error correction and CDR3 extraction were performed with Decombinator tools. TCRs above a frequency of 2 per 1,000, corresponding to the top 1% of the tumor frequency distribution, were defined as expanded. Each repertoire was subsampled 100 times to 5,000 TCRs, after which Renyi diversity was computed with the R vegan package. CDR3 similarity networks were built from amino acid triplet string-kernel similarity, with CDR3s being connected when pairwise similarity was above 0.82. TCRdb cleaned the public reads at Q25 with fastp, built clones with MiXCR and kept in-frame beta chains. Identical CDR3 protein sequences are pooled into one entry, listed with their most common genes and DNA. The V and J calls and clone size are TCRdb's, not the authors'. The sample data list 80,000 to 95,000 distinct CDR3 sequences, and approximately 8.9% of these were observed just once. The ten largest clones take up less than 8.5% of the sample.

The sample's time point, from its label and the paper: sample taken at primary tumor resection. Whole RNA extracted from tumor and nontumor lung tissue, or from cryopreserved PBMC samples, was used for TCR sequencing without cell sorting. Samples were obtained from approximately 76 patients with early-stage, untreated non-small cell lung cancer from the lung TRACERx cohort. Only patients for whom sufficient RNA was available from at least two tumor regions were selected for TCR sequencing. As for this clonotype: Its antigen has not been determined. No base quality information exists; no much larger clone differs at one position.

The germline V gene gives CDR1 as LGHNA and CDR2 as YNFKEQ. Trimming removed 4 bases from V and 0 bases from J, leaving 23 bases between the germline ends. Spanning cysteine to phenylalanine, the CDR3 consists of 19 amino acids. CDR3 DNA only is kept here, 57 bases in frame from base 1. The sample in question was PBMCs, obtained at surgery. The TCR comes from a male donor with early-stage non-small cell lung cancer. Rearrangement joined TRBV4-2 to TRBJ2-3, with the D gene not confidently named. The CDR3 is CASSLESLLSYPSTDTQYF. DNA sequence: TGTGCCAGCAGCCTCGAGAGCCTTTTGTCTTACCCTAGCACAGATACGCAGTATTTT.